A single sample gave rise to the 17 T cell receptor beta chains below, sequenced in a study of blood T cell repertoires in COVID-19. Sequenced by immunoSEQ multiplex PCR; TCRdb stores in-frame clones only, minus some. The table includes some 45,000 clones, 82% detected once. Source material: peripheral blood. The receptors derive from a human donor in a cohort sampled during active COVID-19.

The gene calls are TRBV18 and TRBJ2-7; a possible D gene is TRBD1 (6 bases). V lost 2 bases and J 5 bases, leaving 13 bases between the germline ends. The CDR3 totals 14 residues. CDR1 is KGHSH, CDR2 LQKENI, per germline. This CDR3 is CASSPGGPLDEQYF. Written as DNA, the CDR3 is TGTGCCAGCTCACCAGGGGGCCCACTGGACGAGCAGTACTTC.

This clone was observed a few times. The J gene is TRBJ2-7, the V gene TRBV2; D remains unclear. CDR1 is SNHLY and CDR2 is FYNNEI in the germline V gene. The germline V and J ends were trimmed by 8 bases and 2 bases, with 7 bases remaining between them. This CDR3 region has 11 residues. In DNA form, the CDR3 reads TGTGCCAGCTCCTTTACCTACGAGCAGTACTTC. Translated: CASSFTYEQYF.

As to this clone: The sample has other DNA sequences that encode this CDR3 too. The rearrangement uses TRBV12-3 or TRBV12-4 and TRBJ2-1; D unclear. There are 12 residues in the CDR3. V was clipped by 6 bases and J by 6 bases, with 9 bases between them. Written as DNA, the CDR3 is TGTGCCAGCAGCCGGTCCGGCAATGAGCAGTTCTTC. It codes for CASSRSGNEQFF.

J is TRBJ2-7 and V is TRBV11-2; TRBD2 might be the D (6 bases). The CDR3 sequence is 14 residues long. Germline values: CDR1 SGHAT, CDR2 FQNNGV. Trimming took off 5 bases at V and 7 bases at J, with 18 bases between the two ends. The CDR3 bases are TGTGCCAGCAGCCCTACAGGAGGGGCCGTGGAGCAGTACTTC. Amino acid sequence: CASSPTGGAVEQYF.

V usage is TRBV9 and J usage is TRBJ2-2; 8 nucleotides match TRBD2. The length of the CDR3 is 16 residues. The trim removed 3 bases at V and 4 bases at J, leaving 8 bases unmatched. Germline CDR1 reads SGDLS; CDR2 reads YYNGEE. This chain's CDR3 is CASSDRGGRSTGELFF. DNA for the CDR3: TGTGCCAGCAGCGACCGGGGCGGGAGGTCCACCGGGGAGCTGTTTTTT.

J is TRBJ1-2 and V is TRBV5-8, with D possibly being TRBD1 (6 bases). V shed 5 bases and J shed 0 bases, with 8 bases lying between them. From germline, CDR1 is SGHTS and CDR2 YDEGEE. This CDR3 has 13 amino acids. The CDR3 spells CASRRTANYGYTF. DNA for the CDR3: TGTGCCAGCAGGAGGACAGCTAACTATGGCTACACCTTC.

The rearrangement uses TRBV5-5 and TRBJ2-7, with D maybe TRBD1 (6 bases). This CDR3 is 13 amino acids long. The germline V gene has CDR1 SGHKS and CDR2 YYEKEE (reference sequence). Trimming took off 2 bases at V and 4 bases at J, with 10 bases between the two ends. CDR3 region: CASSFTGRYEQYF. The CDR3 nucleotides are TGTGCCAGCAGCTTTACAGGGAGATACGAGCAGTACTTC.

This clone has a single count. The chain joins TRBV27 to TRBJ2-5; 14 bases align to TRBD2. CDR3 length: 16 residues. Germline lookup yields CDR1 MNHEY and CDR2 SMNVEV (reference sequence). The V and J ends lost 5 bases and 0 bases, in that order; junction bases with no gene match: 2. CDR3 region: CASSRTSGRNQETQYF. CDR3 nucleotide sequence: TGTGCCAGCAGTCGGACTAGCGGGAGGAACCAAGAGACCCAGTACTTC.

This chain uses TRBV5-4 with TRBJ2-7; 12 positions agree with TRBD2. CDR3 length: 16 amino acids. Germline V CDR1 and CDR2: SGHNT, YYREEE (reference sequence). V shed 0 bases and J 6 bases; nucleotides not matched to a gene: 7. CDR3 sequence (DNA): TGTGCCAGCAGCTTGGCAGGACTAGCGGGATTTGGCGAGCAGTACTTC. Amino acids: CASSLAGLAGFGEQYF.

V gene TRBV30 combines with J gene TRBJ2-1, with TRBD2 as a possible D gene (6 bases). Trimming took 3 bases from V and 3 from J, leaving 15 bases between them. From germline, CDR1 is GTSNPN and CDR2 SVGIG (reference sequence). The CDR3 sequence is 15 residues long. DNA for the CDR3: TGTGCCTGGAGGCCGGCGGGACTCATCTACAATGAGCAGTTCTTC. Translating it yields CAWRPAGLIYNEQFF. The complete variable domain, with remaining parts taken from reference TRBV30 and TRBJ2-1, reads SQTIHQWPATLVQPVGSPLSLECTVEGTSNPNLYWYRQAAGRGLQLLFYSVGIGQISSEVPQNLSASRPQDRQFILSSKKLLLSDSGFYLCAWRPAGLIYNEQFFGPGTRLTVL.

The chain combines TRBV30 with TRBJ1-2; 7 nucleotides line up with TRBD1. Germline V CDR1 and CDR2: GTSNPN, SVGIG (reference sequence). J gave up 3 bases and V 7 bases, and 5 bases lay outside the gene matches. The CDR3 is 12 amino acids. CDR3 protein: CASFGQDYGYTF. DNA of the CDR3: TGTGCCTCTTTTGGACAGGACTATGGCTACACCTTC.

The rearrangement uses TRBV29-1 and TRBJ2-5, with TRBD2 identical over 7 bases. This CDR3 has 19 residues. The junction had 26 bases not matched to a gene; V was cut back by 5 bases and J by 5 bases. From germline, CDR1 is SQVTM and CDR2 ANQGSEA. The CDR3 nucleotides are TGCAGCGTTTTGGACCCCAAGGTGGCGGGAGTAGGAGGTTCGGAGACCCAGTACTTC. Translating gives CSVLDPKVAGVGGSETQYF.

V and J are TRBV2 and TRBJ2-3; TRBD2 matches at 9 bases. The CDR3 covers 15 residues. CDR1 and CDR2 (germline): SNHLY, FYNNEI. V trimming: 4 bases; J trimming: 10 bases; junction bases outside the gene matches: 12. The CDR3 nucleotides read TGTGCCAGCAGTGGGGCGGGAGGGCCCCTAGTGGCGCAGTATTTT. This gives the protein CASSGAGGPLVAQYF.

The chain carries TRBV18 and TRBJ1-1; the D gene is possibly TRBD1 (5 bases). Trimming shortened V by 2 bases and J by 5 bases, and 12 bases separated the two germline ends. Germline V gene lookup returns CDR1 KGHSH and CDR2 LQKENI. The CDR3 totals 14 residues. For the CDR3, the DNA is TGTGCCAGCTCACCAAGGGAGGAGGGGACTGAAGCTTTCTTT. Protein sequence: CASSPREEGTEAFF.

The CDR3 DNA is TGTGCCAGCAGTTTACCCAACAGGGGTTACACTGAAGCTTTCTTT. Translated: CASSLPNRGYTEAFF. This chain connects TRBV28 to TRBJ1-1; 7 nucleotides align to TRBD1. V was clipped by 2 bases and J by 3 bases; unmatched bases: 6. This CDR3 is built from 15 residues. Looked up from germline, CDR1 is MDHEN and CDR2 is SYDVKM. Together with reference TRBV28 and TRBJ1-1, the CDR3 gives the full variable domain: DVKVTQSSRYLVKRTGEKVFLECVQDMDHENMFWYRQDPGLGLRLIYFSYDVKMKEKGDIPEGYSVSREKKERFSLILESASTNQTSMYLCASSLPNRGYTEAFFGQGTRLTVV.

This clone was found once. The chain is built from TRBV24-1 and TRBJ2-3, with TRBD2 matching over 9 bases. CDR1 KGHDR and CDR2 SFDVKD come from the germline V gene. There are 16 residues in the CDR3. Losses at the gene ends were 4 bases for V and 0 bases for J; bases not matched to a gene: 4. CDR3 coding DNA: TGTGCCACCAGTGACCCAACTAGCGGGAGCACAGATACGCAGTATTTT. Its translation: CATSDPTSGSTDTQYF.

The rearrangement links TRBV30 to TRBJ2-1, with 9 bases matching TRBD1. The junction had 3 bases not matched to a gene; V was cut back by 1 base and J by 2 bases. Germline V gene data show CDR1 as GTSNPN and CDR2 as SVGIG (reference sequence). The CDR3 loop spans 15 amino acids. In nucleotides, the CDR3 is TGTGCCTGGAGTGGCAGACAGGGGGCCTACAATGAGCAGTTCTTC. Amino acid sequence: CAWSGRQGAYNEQFF.